Sequencing of this T cell receptor beta chain was carried out in a study of CD8 T cells in Susac syndrome. CDR3 length equals 16 residues. Germline V gives CDR1 ENHRY, CDR2 SYGVKD. Losses at the gene ends were 0 bases for V and 1 base for J; bases not matched to a gene: 4. After extraction with the RNeasy kit, roughly 0.45 to 1 ug of the RNA was reverse transcribed using random hexamers. TCRdb independently ran MiXCR on the immunoSEQ multiplex PCR reads; one entry per CDR3 protein. The sample contains 170,000 or so distinct CDR3 sequences, about 96% of which appear only once. Negative isolation yielded the CD8+ and CD4+ T cells, while FACS enriched the TEMRA cells.

Input material: CD4+ T cells from PBMCs. The receptor was isolated from a human donor with Susac syndrome. The chain uses TRBV10-3 and TRBJ2-5, with 8 bases that match TRBD1. The CDR3 is CAISESGTGSQETQYF. The CDR3 coding sequence is TGTGCCATCAGTGAGTCGGGGACAGGTTCCCAAGAGACCCAGTACTTC.